A selection of T cell receptor beta chains follows, all from one sample in a study of blood T cell repertoires in COVID-19. TCRdb's table, derived via immunoSEQ multiplex PCR, lists solely in-frame clones and lacks some. The sample yields fewer than 500,000 clones, 75% to 90% seen once. Material for sequencing was peripheral blood. The receptors come from a woman under 40 with acute or convalescent COVID-19. Each CDR3 is given with its conserved first and last residue. D genes are given only for firm matches. Clone size is given for some rows only: seen once, a few or many times, or a class if the clone is expanded.

clone_size,j_call,cdr3_length,d_call,v_call,cdr3_aa,cdr3_nt
once,TRBJ2-7,18,TRBD1,TRBV7-3,CASRYSRNRGTGDLEQYF,TGTGCCAGCAGATATTCCAGGAACCGGGGGACAGGGGACCTCGAGCAGTACTTC
.,TRBJ1-2,15,.,TRBV2,CASSSSQPGSRGYTF,TGTGCCAGCAGTAGCTCACAACCAGGGTCACGGGGCTACACCTTC
once,TRBJ2-1,14,.,TRBV3-1/TRBV3-2,CASSQAGRGDEQFF,TGTGCCAGCAGCCAAGCGGGCAGGGGTGATGAGCAGTTCTTC
.,TRBJ2-7,13,.,TRBV5-1,CASSLGAAYEQYF,TGCGCCAGCAGCTTGGGAGCGGCCTACGAGCAGTACTTC
.,TRBJ2-7,15,.,TRBV5-6,CASSLERVNSYEQYF,TGTGCCAGCAGCTTAGAGCGGGTGAACTCCTACGAGCAGTACTTC
few,TRBJ2-7,13,.,TRBV4-1,CASSQDGGYEQYF,TGCGCCAGCAGCCAAGATGGCGGCTACGAGCAGTACTTC
.,TRBJ1-6,16,TRBD1,TRBV6-5,CASSYGTESYNSPLHF,TGTGCCAGCAGTTACGGGACAGAGTCCTATAATTCACCCCTCCACTTT
.,TRBJ2-5,14,.,TRBV4-1,CASSHQTGYETQYF,TGCGCCAGCAGCCACCAGACAGGATACGAGACCCAGTACTTC
few,TRBJ2-3,12,TRBD1,TRBV25-1,CASSLDRGTQYF,TGTGCCAGCAGCCTAGACAGGGGAACGCAGTATTTT
.,TRBJ1-6,15,TRBD1,TRBV5-6,CASSPDRGFYSPLHF,TGTGCCAGCAGCCCGGACAGGGGGTTTTATTCACCCCTCCACTTT
.,TRBJ1-6,12,.,TRBV27,CASREGRAPLHF,TGTGCCAGCAGGGAAGGTCGGGCACCCCTCCACTTT
.,TRBJ2-7,13,.,TRBV11-2,CASSLGASYEQYF,TGTGCCAGCAGCTTAGGGGCATCATACGAGCAGTACTTC
.,TRBJ2-7,14,TRBD2,TRBV9,CASSGTSGAYEQYF,TGTGCCAGCAGCGGGACTAGCGGAGCCTACGAGCAGTACTTC
.,TRBJ2-5,15,TRBD2,TRBV6-5,CATRRGGAGQETQYF,TGTGCCACCAGGCGGGGGGGGGCAGGGCAAGAGACCCAGTACTTC
.,TRBJ2-1,14,.,TRBV13,CASSLGRGVNEQFF,TGTGCCAGCAGCTTAGGCAGGGGAGTCAATGAGCAGTTCTTC
.,TRBJ1-4,11,TRBD1,TRBV7-2,CASRTGEKLFF,TGTGCCAGCAGGACAGGGGAAAAACTGTTTTTT
.,TRBJ2-6,19,TRBD2,TRBV6-2/TRBV6-3,CASSYWALGLASGANVLTF,TGTGCCAGCAGTTACTGGGCCCTGGGACTAGCGTCGGGGGCCAACGTCCTGACTTTC
many,TRBJ2-6,17,.,TRBV5-1,CASSGAPQGAGANVLTF,TGCGCCAGCAGCGGAGCCCCACAGGGTGCCGGGGCCAACGTCCTGACTTTC
.,TRBJ2-5,14,.,TRBV27,CASSPSSRAETQYF,TGTGCCAGCAGTCCCTCCTCAAGAGCGGAGACCCAGTACTTC
.,TRBJ2-7,13,.,TRBV24-1,CATSEQNSYEQYF,TGTGCCACCAGTGAACAGAACTCCTACGAGCAGTACTTC
once,TRBJ1-3,20,.,TRBV3-1/TRBV3-2,CASSQATGRGVHLSGNTIYF,TGTGCCAGCAGCCAAGCGACAGGCAGAGGAGTTCATCTCTCTGGAAACACCATATATTTT
.,TRBJ2-7,14,.,TRBV6-6,CASSYSKDRGEQYF,TGTGCCAGCAGTTACTCGAAGGACCGGGGCGAGCAGTACTTC
.,TRBJ2-7,13,.,TRBV24-1,CATSDSQKYEQYF,TGTGCCACCAGTGATTCACAGAAATACGAGCAGTACTTC
.,TRBJ2-7,14,.,TRBV11-2,CASSVRQVSYEQYF,TGTGCCAGCAGCGTCCGACAAGTTTCCTACGAGCAGTACTTC
.,TRBJ1-4,14,.,TRBV6-5,CASEEGSTNEKLFF,TGTGCCAGTGAGGAGGGGTCAACTAATGAAAAACTGTTTTTT
.,TRBJ2-1,15,TRBD1,TRBV7-3,CASSQVEGANNEQFF,TGTGCCAGCAGTCAAGTCGAGGGGGCAAACAATGAGCAGTTCTTC
.,TRBJ2-7,12,TRBD2,TRBV4-1,CASSPAGVEQYF,TGCGCCAGCAGCCCCGCGGGGGTCGAGCAGTACTTC
once,TRBJ1-1,13,TRBD1,TRBV29-1,CSGGDRGGAEAFF,TGCAGCGGGGGGGACAGGGGAGGCGCTGAAGCTTTCTTT
.,TRBJ2-5,14,.,TRBV10-2,CASSLDRSKETQYF,TGCGCCAGCAGTCTGGACAGAAGTAAGGAGACCCAGTACTTC
.,TRBJ1-1,17,.,TRBV12-5,CASGFNLGPGEGTEAFF,TGTGCTAGTGGTTTTAACCTGGGCCCGGGAGAAGGGACTGAAGCTTTCTTT